This T cell receptor (beta chain) was sequenced in a study of T cell responses to AZD1222 COVID-19 vaccine. Points from the study as a whole: Close to half of all spike-specific TCRs reportedly target regions of the variants that are unmutated. Donors were mostly white British, more females; clonal diversity possibly underestimated. Repertoires were sampled only after the peak T cell response.

On this clone itself: No antigen is known for it.

Libraries were prepared by immunoSEQ multiplex PCR; TCRdb keeps only in-frame clonotypes and omits some of them. The data hold under 200,000 clones, with under 95% observed a single time. Trimming took 5 bases from V and 0 from J, leaving 7 bases between them. This CDR3 contains 13 residues. The germline CDR1 and CDR2 sequences are SGHTA and FQGNSA. The clonotype was recovered from an adult in good health. The V call is TRBV7-2, the J call TRBJ1-1; D is ambiguous. The sequencing used peripheral blood, collected on day 0 of AZD1222 vaccination. The CDR3 region is CASSPRLNTEAFF. The CDR3 DNA follows: TGTGCCAGCAGCCCTCGTCTGAACACTGAAGCTTTCTTT.